A selection of T cell receptor beta chains follows, all from one sample in a study of Graves' ophthalmopathy and Graves' hyperthyroidism. TCRdb processed the multiplex PCR reads anew with MiXCR; each CDR3 protein has one entry. The table includes 660,000 or so distinct CDR3 sequences, just over 40% detected once. The specimen sequenced was peripheral blood. Source of these receptors: an adult man with Graves' ophthalmopathy. The CDR3 runs from the conserved cysteine through the conserved F or W. D genes are given only for firm matches. Size values are once, few and many counts, or a class for expanded clones, and some rows have none.

length	J	D	V	size	CDR3	DNA
15	TRBJ1-4	TRBD1	TRBV2	many	CASASTGQSNEKLFF	TGTGCCAGCGCTAGCACGGGACAGTCTAATGAAAAACTGTTTTTT
15	TRBJ2-3	-	TRBV6-6	-	CASSEMIQGADTQYF	TGTGCCAGCAGTGAGATGATACAGGGTGCAGATACGCAGTATTTT
11	TRBJ2-5	TRBD2	TRBV29-1	once	CSVTGGSAQYF	TGCAGCGTTACGGGGGGGTCGGCCCAGTACTTC
14	TRBJ1-6	-	TRBV5-6	-	CASSTTGKTNPLHF	TGTGCCAGCAGCACCACCGGGAAAACTAATCCGCTCCACTTT
15	TRBJ1-3	-	TRBV19	many	CASREVRNSGNTIYF	TGTGCCAGTAGGGAAGTCAGGAACTCTGGAAACACCATATATTTT
15	TRBJ2-7	TRBD1	TRBV15	many	CATSRGGTGVYEQYF	TGTGCCACCAGCAGAGGGGGGACAGGGGTCTACGAGCAGTACTTC
16	TRBJ2-5	TRBD2	TRBV10-3	many	CASRQLAGGPRETQYF	TGTGCCAGCAGACAGCTAGCGGGAGGGCCTCGGGAGACCCAGTACTTC
13	TRBJ1-2	-	TRBV25-1	-	CASRSRANYGYTF	TGTGCCAGCAGGTCCCGGGCTAACTATGGCTACACCTTC
13	TRBJ1-1	-	TRBV7-8	many	CASRELGNTEAFF	TGTGCCAGCAGAGAACTCGGGAACACTGAAGCTTTCTTT
14	TRBJ2-5	TRBD2	TRBV10-3	many	CASGTSGGQETQYF	TGTGCCAGCGGGACTAGCGGGGGGCAAGAGACCCAGTACTTC
15	TRBJ1-5	TRBD1	TRBV7-9	-	CASSPGTGLQETQHF	TGTGCCAGCAGCCCGGGGACAGGGCTTCAAGAGACCCAGCATTTT
13	TRBJ2-5	-	TRBV10-3	-	CASTTTGQETQYF	TGTGCCAGTACAACGACAGGACAAGAGACCCAGTACTTC
13	TRBJ2-2	-	TRBV9	-	CASSVGSTGELFF	TGTGCCAGCAGCGTAGGTTCGACCGGGGAGCTGTTTTTT
9	TRBJ2-7	-	TRBV7-2	few	CASSHEQYF	TGTGCCAGCAGCCACGAGCAGTACTTC
15	TRBJ2-7	TRBD1	TRBV27	-	CASSPRDRGSHEQYF	TGTGCCAGCAGCCCCCGGGACAGGGGCTCCCACGAGCAGTACTTC
15	TRBJ1-2	TRBD1	TRBV25-1	-	CASSPPTGAPYGYTF	TGTGCCAGCAGTCCTCCGACAGGGGCCCCATATGGCTACACCTTC
13	TRBJ1-1	TRBD1	TRBV10-3	-	CAIRGQDYTEAFF	TGTGCCATCAGGGGACAGGATTACACTGAAGCTTTCTTT
18	TRBJ2-7	TRBD2	TRBV7-8	many	CASSSTYRTSGGREAGYF	TGTGCCAGCAGCTCGACCTACCGGACTAGCGGGGGACGAGAGGCGGGGTACTTC
15	TRBJ1-1	-	TRBV2	-	CASRGAPGPNTEAFF	TGTGCCAGCAGGGGAGCCCCAGGCCCTAACACTGAAGCTTTCTTT
15	TRBJ2-5	-	TRBV29-1	-	CSVEETGPGTETQYF	TGCAGCGTTGAAGAGACCGGGCCTGGAACGGAGACCCAGTACTTC
14	TRBJ1-1	TRBD1	TRBV25-1	-	CASSYGTAAGEAFF	TGTGCCAGCAGCTACGGGACAGCCGCGGGTGAAGCTTTCTTT
14	TRBJ2-2	TRBD1	TRBV5-6	-	CASSPGQDTGELFF	TGTGCCAGCAGCCCGGGACAGGACACCGGGGAGCTGTTTTTT
14	TRBJ1-1	-	TRBV25-1	-	CASSPGWGNTEAFF	TGTGCCAGCTCACCTGGGTGGGGGAACACTGAAGCTTTCTTT
15	TRBJ2-7	-	TRBV5-1	-	CASSFHRQETYEQYF	TGCGCCAGCAGCTTCCATCGACAGGAAACCTACGAGCAGTACTTC
12	TRBJ2-7	-	TRBV20-1	many	CSAKDSSYEQYF	TGCAGTGCTAAGGACAGCTCCTACGAGCAGTACTTC
15	TRBJ1-5	-	TRBV12-3/TRBV12-4	few	CASSLVRQENQPQHF	TGTGCCAGCAGTTTAGTACGACAGGAAAATCAGCCCCAGCATTTT
14	TRBJ1-5	-	TRBV10-3	many	CASSPPGSGQPQHF	TGTGCCAGCAGTCCCCCCGGCAGTGGACAGCCCCAGCATTTT
15	TRBJ2-7	TRBD1	TRBV4-1	-	CASSQEGGQAYEQYF	TGCGCCAGCAGCCAAGAGGGTGGACAGGCTTATGAGCAGTACTTC
14	TRBJ1-2	-	TRBV6-5	many	CASLSGTRGYGYTF	TGTGCCAGCCTCTCCGGGACACGGGGCTATGGCTACACCTTC
10	TRBJ2-6	-	TRBV10-3	-	CAISGAVLTF	TGTGCCATCAGTGGGGCAGTCCTGACTTTC
12	TRBJ1-6	-	TRBV10-2	-	CASSDLNSPLHF	TGCGCCAGCAGTGATCTCAATTCACCCCTCCACTTT
13	TRBJ1-2	-	TRBV28	once	CASRPTDMGGYTF	TGTGCCAGCAGGCCGACAGATATGGGGGGCTACACCTTC
15	TRBJ2-2	TRBD1	TRBV11-3	-	CASSAGQGVTGELFF	TGTGCCAGCAGCGCCGGACAGGGCGTCACCGGGGAGCTGTTTTTT
16	TRBJ1-1	-	TRBV5-1	-	CASSSFGFRAGTEAFF	TGCGCCAGCAGCTCCTTTGGGTTTCGGGCCGGCACTGAAGCTTTCTTT
13	TRBJ2-7	-	TRBV12-3/TRBV12-4	many	CASSLRRAHEQYF	TGTGCCAGCAGTTTGCGCAGGGCTCACGAGCAGTACTTC
16	TRBJ1-5	-	TRBV9	-	CASSGRDGDYNQPQHF	TGTGCCAGCAGCGGACGGGACGGGGACTACAATCAGCCCCAGCATTTT
15	TRBJ2-7	-	TRBV7-2	few	CASSRRRTNSYEQYF	TGTGCCAGCAGCCGCAGGCGGACTAATTCCTACGAGCAGTACTTC
17	TRBJ2-5	TRBD2	TRBV25-1	-	CASSEFPSGGWQETQYF	TGTGCCAGCAGTGAATTCCCTAGCGGGGGGTGGCAAGAGACCCAGTACTTC
13	TRBJ2-2	-	TRBV5-1	-	CASSLRVTGELFF	TGCGCCAGCAGCTTACGGGTAACCGGGGAGCTGTTTTTT
13	TRBJ2-7	TRBD2	TRBV20-1	many	CSALAGTHYEQYF	TGCAGTGCCCTAGCGGGAACCCACTACGAGCAGTACTTC
13	TRBJ2-6	-	TRBV29-1	-	CSEDSSGANVLTF	TGCAGCGAGGACAGCTCTGGGGCCAACGTCCTGACTTTC
14	TRBJ1-4	-	TRBV25-1	once	CASSSGGTSEKLLF	TGTGCCAGCAGTTCGGGGGGAACTAGTGAAAAACTGCTTTTT
13	TRBJ1-1	TRBD1	TRBV6-2/TRBV6-3	-	CASVGGGITEAFF	TGTGCCAGTGTCGGAGGGGGCATCACTGAAGCTTTCTTT
13	TRBJ2-7	-	TRBV20-1	many	CSAGRDGTYEQYF	TGCAGTGCTGGCCGGGACGGGACCTACGAGCAGTACTTC